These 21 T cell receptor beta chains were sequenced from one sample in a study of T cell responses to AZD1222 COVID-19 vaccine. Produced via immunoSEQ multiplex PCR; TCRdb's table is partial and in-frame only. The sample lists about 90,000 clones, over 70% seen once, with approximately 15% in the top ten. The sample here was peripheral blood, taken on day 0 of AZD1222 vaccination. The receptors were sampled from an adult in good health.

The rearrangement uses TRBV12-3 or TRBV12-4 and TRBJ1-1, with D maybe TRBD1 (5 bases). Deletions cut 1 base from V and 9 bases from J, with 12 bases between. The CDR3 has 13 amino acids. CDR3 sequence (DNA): TGTGCCAGCAGTTTAGAAATTGGGACCCAAGCTTTCTTT. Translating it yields CASSLEIGTQAFF.

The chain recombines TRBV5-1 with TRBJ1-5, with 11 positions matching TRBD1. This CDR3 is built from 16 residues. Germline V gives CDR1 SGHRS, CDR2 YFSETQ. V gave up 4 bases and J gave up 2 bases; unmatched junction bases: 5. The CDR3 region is CASSEGQGAGNQPQHF. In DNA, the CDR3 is TGCGCCAGCAGCGAAGGACAGGGGGCTGGCAATCAGCCCCAGCATTTT.

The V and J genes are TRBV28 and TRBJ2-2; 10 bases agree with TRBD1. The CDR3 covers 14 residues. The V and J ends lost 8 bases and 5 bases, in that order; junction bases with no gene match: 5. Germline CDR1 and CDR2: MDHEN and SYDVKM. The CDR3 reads CASRDRGRTGELFF. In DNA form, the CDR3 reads TGTGCCAGCCGGGACAGGGGAAGGACCGGGGAGCTGTTTTTT.

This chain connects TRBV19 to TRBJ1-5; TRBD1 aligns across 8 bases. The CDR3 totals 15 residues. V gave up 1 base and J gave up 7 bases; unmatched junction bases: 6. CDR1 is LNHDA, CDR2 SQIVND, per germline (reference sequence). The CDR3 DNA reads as TGTGCCAGTAGTATAGCGCAGGGGGCCTGGCAGCCCCAGCATTTT. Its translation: CASSIAQGAWQPQHF.

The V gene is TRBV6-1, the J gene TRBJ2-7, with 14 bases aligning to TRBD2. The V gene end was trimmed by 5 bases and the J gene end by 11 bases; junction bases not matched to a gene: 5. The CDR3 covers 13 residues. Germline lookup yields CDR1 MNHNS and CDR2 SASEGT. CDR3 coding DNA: TGTGCCAGCAGTTCCGGGACTAGCGGGAGAGAGTACTTC. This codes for CASSSGTSGREYF.

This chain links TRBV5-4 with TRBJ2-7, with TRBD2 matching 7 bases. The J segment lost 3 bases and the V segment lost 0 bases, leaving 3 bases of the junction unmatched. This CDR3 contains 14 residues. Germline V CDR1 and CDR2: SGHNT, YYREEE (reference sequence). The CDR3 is CASSLAERGYEQYF. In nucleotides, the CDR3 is TGTGCCAGCAGCTTGGCCGAGCGGGGCTACGAGCAGTACTTC. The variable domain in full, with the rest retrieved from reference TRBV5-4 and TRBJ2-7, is ETGVTQSPTHLIKTRGQQVTLRCSSQSGHNTVSWYQQALGQGPQFIFQYYREEENGRGNFPPRFSGLQFPNYSSELNVNALELDDSALYLCASSLAERGYEQYFGPGTRLTVT.

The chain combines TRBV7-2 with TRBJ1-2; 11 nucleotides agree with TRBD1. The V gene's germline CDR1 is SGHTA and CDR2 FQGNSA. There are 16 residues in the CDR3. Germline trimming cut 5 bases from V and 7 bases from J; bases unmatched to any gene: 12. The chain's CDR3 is CASSHKDRGLFRGYTF. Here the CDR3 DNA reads TGTGCCAGCAGCCACAAGGACAGGGGGCTTTTTCGTGGCTACACCTTC.

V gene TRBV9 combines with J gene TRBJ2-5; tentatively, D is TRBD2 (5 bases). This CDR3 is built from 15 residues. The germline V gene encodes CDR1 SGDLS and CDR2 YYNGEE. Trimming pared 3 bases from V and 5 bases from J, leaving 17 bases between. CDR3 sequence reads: CASSDRRTYPETQYF. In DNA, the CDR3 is TGTGCCAGCAGCGACCGGAGGACGTATCCGGAGACCCAGTACTTC.

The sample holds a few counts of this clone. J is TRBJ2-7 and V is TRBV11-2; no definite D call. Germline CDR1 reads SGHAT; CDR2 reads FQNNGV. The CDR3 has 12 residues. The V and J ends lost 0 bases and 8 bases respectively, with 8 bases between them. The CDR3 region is CASSLDLYKQYF. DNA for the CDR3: TGTGCCAGCAGCTTAGATTTGTACAAGCAGTACTTC.

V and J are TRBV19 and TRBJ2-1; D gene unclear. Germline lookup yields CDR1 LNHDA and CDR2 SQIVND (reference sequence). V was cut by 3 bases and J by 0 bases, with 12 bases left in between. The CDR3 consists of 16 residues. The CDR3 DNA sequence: TGTGCCAGTAGTATCGCCGGGCTTAGCTCCTACAATGAGCAGTTCTTC. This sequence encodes CASSIAGLSSYNEQFF. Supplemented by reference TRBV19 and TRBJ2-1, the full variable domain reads DGGITQSPKYLFRKEGQNVTLSCEQNLNHDAMYWYRQDPGQGLRLIYYSQIVNDFQKGDIAEGYSVSREKKESFPLTVTSAQKNPTAFYLCASSIAGLSSYNEQFFGPGTRLTVL.

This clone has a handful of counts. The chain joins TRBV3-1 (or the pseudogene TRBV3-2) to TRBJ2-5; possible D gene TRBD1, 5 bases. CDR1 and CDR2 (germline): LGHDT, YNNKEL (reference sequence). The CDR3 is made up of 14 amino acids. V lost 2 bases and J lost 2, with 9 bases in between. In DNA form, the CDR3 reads TGTGCCAGCAGCCAAAGACCAGGGCAAGAGACCCAGTACTTC. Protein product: CASSQRPGQETQYF.

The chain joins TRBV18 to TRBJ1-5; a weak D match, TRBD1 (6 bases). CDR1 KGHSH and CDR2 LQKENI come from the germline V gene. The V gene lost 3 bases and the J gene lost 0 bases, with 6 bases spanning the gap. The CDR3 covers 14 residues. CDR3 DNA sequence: TGTGCCAGCTCACCGGACAGTAGCAATCAGCCCCAGCATTTT. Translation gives CASSPDSSNQPQHF.

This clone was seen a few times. CDR3 loop: CASSQDLVENYGYTF. The CDR3 DNA reads TGTGCCAGCAGCCAAGACTTGGTAGAGAACTATGGCTACACCTTC. This chain joins TRBV3-1 (or the pseudogene TRBV3-2) and TRBJ1-2; D remains ambiguous. Germline V gives CDR1 LGHDT, CDR2 YNNKEL (reference sequence). This CDR3 spans 15 amino acids. Trimming shortened V by 0 bases and J by 2 bases, and 10 bases separated the two germline ends.

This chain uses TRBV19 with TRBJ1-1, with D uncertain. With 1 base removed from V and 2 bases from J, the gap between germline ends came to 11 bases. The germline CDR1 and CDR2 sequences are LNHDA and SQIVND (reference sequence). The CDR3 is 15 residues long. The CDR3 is CASSIAKGSNTEAFF. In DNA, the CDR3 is TGTGCCAGTAGTATAGCTAAGGGTAGTAACACTGAAGCTTTCTTT.

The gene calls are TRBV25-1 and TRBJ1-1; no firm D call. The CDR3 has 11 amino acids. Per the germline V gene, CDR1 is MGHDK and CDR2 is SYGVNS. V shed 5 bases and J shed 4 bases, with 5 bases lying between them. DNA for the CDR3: TGTGCCAGCAGTCACCGCACTGAAGCTTTCTTT. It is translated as CASSHRTEAFF.

The CDR3 DNA follows: TGCAGCGTTGTGCGTCAGAACACTGAAGCTTTCTTT. Its translation: CSVVRQNTEAFF. This chain uses TRBV29-1 with TRBJ1-1, with unresolved D. Looked up from germline, CDR1 is SQVTM and CDR2 is ANQGSEA. Trimming pared 4 bases from V and 1 base from J, leaving 7 bases between. This CDR3 contains 12 residues.

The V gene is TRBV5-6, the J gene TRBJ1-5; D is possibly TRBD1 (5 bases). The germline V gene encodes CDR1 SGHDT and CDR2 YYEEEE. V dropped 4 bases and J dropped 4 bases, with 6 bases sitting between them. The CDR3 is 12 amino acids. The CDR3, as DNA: TGTGCCAGCAGCCCAGGGAATCAGCCCCAGCATTTT. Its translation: CASSPGNQPQHF.

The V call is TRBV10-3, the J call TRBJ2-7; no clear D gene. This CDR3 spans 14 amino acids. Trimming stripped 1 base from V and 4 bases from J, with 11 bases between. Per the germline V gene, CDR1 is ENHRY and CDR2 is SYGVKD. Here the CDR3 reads CAISEYSETYEQYF. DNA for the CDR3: TGTGCCATCAGTGAGTATTCAGAGACATACGAGCAGTACTTC.

Written as DNA, the CDR3 is TGTGCCACCAGCAGGACGACAGGGTTGAGTGAAAAACTGTTTTTT. Its protein is CATSRTTGLSEKLFF. The chain recombines TRBV15 with TRBJ1-4, with 7 bases fitting TRBD1. There are 15 residues in the CDR3. Trimming at V came to 3 bases and at J to 7 bases, leaving 8 bases not matched to a gene. The germline V gene encodes CDR1 LNHNV and CDR2 YYDKDF (reference sequence).

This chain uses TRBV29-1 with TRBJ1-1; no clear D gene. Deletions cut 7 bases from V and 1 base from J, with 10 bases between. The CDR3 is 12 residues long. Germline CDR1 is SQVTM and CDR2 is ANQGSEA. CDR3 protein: CSGNYRNTEAFF. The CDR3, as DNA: TGCAGCGGCAATTACAGGAACACTGAAGCTTTCTTT.

The CDR3 region has the DNA TGCGCCAGCAGCTCTGTGGGGGATGAGCAGTTCTTC. Its protein product is CASSSVGDEQFF. The genes are TRBV5-1 and TRBJ2-1; D tentatively reads TRBD1 or TRBD2 (5 bases each). V shed 3 bases and J shed 8 bases, with 9 bases lying between them. This CDR3 is built from 12 residues. The germline V gene encodes CDR1 SGHRS and CDR2 YFSETQ.